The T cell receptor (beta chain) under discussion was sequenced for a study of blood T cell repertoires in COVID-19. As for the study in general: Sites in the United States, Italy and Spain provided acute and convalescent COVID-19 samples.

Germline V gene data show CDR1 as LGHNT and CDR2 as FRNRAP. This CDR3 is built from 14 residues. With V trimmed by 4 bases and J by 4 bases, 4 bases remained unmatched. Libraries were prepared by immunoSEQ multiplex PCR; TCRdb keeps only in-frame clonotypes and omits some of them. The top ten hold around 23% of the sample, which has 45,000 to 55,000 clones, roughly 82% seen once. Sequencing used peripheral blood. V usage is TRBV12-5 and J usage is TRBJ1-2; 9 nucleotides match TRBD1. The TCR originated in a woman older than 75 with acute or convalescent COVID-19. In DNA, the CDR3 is TGTGCTAGTGGTTCGGACAGGGGCTCCTATGGCTACACCTTC. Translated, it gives CASGSDRGSYGYTF.